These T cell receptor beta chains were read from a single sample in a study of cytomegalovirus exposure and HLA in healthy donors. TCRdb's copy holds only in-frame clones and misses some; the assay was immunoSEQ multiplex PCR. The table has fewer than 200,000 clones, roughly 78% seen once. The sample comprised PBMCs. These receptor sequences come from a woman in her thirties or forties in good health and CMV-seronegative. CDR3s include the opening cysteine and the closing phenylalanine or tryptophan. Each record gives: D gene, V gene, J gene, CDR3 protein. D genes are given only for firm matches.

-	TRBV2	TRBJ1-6	CASRADSRSPLHF
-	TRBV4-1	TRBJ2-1	CASSQERAASSYNEQFF
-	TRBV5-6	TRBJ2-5	CASSLDTKETQYF
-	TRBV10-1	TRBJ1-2	CATQRGANYGYTF
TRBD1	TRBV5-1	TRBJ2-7	CASSLAGTGNEQYF
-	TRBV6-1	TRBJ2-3	CASKGGDTQYF
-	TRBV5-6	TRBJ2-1	CASSGTGLHNEQFF
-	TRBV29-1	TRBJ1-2	CSVEEFQGTGGYTF
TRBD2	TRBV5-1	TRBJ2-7	CASSWGGFYEQYF
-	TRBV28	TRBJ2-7	CASTAPPGYEQYF
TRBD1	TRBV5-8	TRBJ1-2	CASSSTGARNYGYTF
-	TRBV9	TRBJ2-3	CASSVATDTQYF
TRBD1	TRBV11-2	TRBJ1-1	CASSSPQGAATEAFF
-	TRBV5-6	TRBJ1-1	CASRTGGGMNTEAFF
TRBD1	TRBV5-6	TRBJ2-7	CASSGLNDRGGREQYF
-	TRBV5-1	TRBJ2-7	CASSRGGSTSSYEQYF
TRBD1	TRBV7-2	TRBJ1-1	CASSLGTGGQAFF
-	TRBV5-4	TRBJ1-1	CASSLDRVAEAFF
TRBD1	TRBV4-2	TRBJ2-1	CASSQASHRGRLSSYNEQFF
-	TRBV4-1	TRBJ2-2	CASNSYTGELFF